The present TCR beta chain was sequenced within a study of Graves' ophthalmopathy and Graves' hyperthyroidism. Study-level points and caveats: Detection in blood was also observed for most expanded thyroid clonotypes above 0.001 frequency.

The CDR3 totals 13 residues. Between the trimmed V and J ends, which lost 7 bases and 5 bases, there was a span of 17 bases. Per the germline V gene, CDR1 is DFQATT and CDR2 is SNEGSKA (reference sequence). From RNA, the CDR3 regions of TCR beta chains were amplified and sequenced. In the first round, RT-PCR was carried out with HTBI primers, and a multiplex PCR formed the second round. Each CDR3 protein is one row after TCRdb ran MiXCR on the multiplex PCR reads. The data contain about 230,000 distinct CDR3 sequences, around 45% of them singletons. Diagnostic conclusions were grounded in clinical symptoms, serum thyroxine, TRAb, thyroid ultrasound and orbital computed tomography. Of note for this clonotype: Its matching antigen is unknown.

The origin of this receptor is an adult man with Graves' ophthalmopathy. Sequencing was done on a sample of peripheral blood. J is TRBJ2-5 and V is TRBV20-1, with D perhaps matching TRBD1 (6 bases). CDR3 coding DNA: TGCAGTGTAACAGGGTTTTTTAGGGAGACCCAGTACTTC. Its protein product is CSVTGFFRETQYF.